This TCR beta chain was obtained from a study of T cell responses to AZD1222 COVID-19 vaccine. General study results and limits: Spike-specific TCRs gained breadth and depth after people received two AZD1222 doses. In the spike-specific TCR repertoire, nearly half reportedly target unmutated variant regions.

Germline CDR1 reads DFQATT; CDR2 reads SNEGSKA (reference sequence). V was cut by 1 base and J by 9 bases, with 7 bases left in between. CDR3 length equals 11 residues. Method: immunoSEQ multiplex PCR; TCRdb's copy keeps in-frame clones and lacks some. Of some 120,000 clones listed, approximately 87% were seen once; the top ten hold approximately 12%. Points on this clone: What it binds is not known. In the same sample, other DNA sequences code for this CDR3.

The TCR originated in an adult in good health. This chain uses TRBV20-1 with TRBJ2-1; D is perhaps TRBD1 or TRBD2 (5 bases each). Here the sequenced sample was peripheral blood, taken on day 0 of AZD1222 vaccination. CDR3 in DNA: TGCAGTGCTAGAGTCGGGACTGAGCAGTTCTTC. This codes for CSARVGTEQFF.